This TCR beta chain came from a study of T cells expressing NK-cell markers. The wider study: Sorted CD3+CD56-NKG2C+, CD3+CD56+NKG2C- and CD3+CD56+NKG2C+ T cells were the source of the TCR beta repertoires. HCMV seropositivity characterized most of the eight sequenced donors, and seronegativity one.

Remarks on this clonotype: The antigen remains unidentified.

TCRdb re-analyzed the 5' RACE reads; it lists each CDR3 protein once, without DNA. The sample table sets out 500,000 to 700,000 distinct CDR3 sequences. Germline lookup yields CDR1 DFQATT and CDR2 SNEGSKA (reference sequence). CDR3 length equals 12 residues. Study-wide points: For five or six donors, the dominant NKG2C+ clonotypes made up roughly 1.0-8% of their CD8+ T cells. One observes that, in a few donors, these clonotypes were also the leading ones within the CD3+CD56-NKG2C+ fraction.

The chain employs TRBV20-1 and TRBJ1-1. The receptor's source is a man between 18 and 35 years old in good health. Sequenced: blood T cells: a sorted CD56 or NKG2C T cell subset, CD4+ or CD8+ T cells, or bulk PBMC T cells (not recorded which). The CDR3 is CSARQGSGEAFF.